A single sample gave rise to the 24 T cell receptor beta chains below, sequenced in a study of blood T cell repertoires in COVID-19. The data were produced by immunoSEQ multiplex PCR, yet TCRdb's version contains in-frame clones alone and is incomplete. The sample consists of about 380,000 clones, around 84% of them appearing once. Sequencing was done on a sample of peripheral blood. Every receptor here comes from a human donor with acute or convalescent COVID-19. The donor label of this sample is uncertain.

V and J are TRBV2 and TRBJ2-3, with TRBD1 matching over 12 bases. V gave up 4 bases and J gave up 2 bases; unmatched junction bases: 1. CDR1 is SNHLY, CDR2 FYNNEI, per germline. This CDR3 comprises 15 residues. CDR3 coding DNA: TGTGCCAGCAGTGGGGGACAGGGGGCCACAGATACGCAGTATTTT. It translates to CASSGGQGATDTQYF.

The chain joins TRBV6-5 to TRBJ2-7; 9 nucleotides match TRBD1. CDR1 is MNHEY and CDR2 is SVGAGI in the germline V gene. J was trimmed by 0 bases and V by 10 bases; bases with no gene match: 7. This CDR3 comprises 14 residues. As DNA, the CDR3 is TGTGCCACCCGGGGACAGGGTAGCTCCTACGAGCAGTACTTC. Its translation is CATRGQGSSYEQYF.

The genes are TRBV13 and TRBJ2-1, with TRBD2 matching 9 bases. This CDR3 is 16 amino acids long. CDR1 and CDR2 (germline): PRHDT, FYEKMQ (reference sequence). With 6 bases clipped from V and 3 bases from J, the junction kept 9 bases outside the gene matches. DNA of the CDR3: TGTGCCAGCAGTGGGAGTAGCGGGGGCCACTACAATGAGCAGTTCTTC. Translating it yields CASSGSSGGHYNEQFF. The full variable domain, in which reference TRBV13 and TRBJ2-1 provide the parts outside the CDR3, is AAGVIQSPRHLIKEKRETATLKCYPIPRHDTVYWYQQGPGQDPQFLISFYEKMQSDKGSIPDRFSAQQFSDYHSELNMSSLELGDSALYFCASSGSSGGHYNEQFFGPGTRLTVL.

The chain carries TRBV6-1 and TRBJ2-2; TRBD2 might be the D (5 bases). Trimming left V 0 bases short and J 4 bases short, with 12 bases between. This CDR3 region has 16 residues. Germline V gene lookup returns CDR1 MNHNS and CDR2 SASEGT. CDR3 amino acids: CASSEATDGLTGELFF. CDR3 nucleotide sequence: TGTGCCAGCAGTGAAGCCACAGATGGACTCACCGGGGAGCTGTTTTTT.

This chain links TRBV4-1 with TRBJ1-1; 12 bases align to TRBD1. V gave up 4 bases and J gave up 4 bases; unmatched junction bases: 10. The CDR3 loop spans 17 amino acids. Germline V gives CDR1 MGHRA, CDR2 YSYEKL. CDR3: CASSRTGTGGRGTEAFF. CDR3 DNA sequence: TGCGCCAGCAGCCGAACCGGGACAGGGGGCAGGGGCACTGAAGCTTTCTTT.

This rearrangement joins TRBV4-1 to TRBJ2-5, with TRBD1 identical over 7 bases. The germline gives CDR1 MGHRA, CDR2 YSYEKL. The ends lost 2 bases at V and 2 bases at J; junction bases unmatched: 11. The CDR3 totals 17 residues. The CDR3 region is CASSQRPAGTAQETQYF. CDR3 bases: TGCGCCAGCAGCCAACGCCCCGCCGGGACAGCACAAGAGACCCAGTACTTC.

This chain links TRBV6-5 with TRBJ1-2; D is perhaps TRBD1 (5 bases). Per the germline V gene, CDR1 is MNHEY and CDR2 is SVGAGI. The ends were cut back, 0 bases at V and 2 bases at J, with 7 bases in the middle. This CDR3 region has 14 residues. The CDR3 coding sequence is TGTGCCAGCAGTTACTCGGGGCGGAACTATGGCTACACCTTC. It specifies CASSYSGRNYGYTF.

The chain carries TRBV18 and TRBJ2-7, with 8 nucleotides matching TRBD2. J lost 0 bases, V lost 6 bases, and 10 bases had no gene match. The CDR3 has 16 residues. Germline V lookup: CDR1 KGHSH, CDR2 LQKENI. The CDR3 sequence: CASSVNVGRDSYEQYF. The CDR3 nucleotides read TGTGCCAGCTCCGTTAATGTCGGGAGGGACTCCTACGAGCAGTACTTC.

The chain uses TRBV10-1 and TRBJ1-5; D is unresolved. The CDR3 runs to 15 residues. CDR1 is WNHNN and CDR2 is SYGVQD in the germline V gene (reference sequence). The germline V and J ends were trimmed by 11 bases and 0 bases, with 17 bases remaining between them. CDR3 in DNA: TGCGCCCAAATTAGCGGAGGGTATAGCAATCAGCCCCAGCATTTT. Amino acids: CAQISGGYSNQPQHF.

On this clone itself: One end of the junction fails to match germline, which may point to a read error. CDR3 sequence: CASSLGDSF. CDR3 nucleotide sequence: TGCGCCAGCAGCCTAGGGGATTCGTTC. V and J are TRBV5-1 and TRBJ1-2, with TRBD1 as a possible D gene (5 bases). Looked up from germline, CDR1 is SGHRS and CDR2 is YFSETQ. The CDR3 runs 9 residues.

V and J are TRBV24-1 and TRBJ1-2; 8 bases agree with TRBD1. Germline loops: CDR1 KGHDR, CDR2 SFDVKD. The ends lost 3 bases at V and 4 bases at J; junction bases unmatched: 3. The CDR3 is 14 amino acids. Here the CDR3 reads CATSDPQGVYGYTF. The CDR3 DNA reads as TGTGCCACCAGTGATCCACAGGGGGTCTATGGCTACACCTTC.

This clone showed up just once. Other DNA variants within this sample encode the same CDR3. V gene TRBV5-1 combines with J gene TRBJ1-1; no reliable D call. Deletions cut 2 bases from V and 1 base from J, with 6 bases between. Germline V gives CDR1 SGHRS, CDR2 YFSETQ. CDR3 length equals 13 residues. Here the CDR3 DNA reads TGCGCCAGCAGCTTAACAGAGAACACTGAAGCTTTCTTT. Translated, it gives CASSLTENTEAFF.

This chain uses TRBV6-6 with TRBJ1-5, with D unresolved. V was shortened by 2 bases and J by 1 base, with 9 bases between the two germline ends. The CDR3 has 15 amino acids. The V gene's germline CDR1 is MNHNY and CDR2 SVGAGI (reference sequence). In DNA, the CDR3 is TGTGCCAGCAGTTACGGAATGGGCAGCAATCAGCCCCAGCATTTT. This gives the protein CASSYGMGSNQPQHF.

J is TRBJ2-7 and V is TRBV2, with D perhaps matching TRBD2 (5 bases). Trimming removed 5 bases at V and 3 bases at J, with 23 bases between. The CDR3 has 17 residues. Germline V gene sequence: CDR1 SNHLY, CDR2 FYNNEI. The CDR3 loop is CASSRLSGNWGVYEQYF. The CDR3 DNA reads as TGTGCCAGCAGTAGGTTGTCGGGTAACTGGGGAGTCTACGAGCAGTACTTC. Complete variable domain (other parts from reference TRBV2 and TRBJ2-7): EPEVTQTPSHQVTQMGQEVILRCVPISNHLYFYWYRQILGQKVEFLVSFYNNEISEKSEIFDDQFSVERPDGSNFTLKIRSTKLEDSAMYFCASSRLSGNWGVYEQYFGPGTRLTVT.

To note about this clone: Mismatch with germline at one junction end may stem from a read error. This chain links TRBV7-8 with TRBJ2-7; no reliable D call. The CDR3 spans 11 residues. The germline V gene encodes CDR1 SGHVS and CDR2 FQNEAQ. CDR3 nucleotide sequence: TGTGCCAGCAGCCAAAATTTCAGATTCCGCTTC. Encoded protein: CASSQNFRFRF.

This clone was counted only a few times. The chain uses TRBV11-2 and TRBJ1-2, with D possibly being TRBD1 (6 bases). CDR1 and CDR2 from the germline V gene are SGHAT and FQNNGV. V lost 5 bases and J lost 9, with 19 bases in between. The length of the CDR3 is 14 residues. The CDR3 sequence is CASSAARGGGRYTF. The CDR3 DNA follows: TGTGCCAGCAGCGCCGCACGCGGGGGGGGGCGCTACACCTTC.

Here the CDR3 DNA reads TGTGCCAGCAGCTTAGTAGCGGGAGGTATCACTGAAGCTTTCTTT. This translates into CASSLVAGGITEAFF. The chain carries TRBV7-6 and TRBJ1-1, with no clear D. Trimming took off 1 base at V and 4 bases at J, with 13 bases between the two ends. The V gene's germline CDR1 is SGHVS and CDR2 FNYEAQ. The CDR3 runs 15 residues.

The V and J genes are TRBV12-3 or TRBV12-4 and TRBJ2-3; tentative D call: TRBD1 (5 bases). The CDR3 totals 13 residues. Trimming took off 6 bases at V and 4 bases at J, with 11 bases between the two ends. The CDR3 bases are TGTGCCAGCAGGTCAGGGTTCGCAGATACGCAGTATTTT. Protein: CASRSGFADTQYF.

The CDR3 here is CASSLGDRGRAQHF. CDR3 DNA sequence: TGTGCCAGCAGCTTAGGGGACAGGGGGAGAGCCCAGCATTTT. The V gene is TRBV7-2, the J gene TRBJ1-5; 11 bases line up with TRBD1. CDR3 length: 14 residues. Per germline, CDR1 SGHTA and CDR2 FQGNSA. The J segment lost 11 bases and the V segment lost 1 base, leaving 4 bases of the junction unmatched.

CDR3 DNA: TGCGCCAGCAGCTTGCTTCCAGAGACCCAGTACTTC. It specifies CASSLLPETQYF. The chain couples TRBV5-1 to TRBJ2-5, with D unresolved. The CDR3 extends over 12 amino acids. Germline-derived CDR1 and CDR2 are SGHRS and YFSETQ. V lost 1 base, J lost 4 bases, and 5 bases lay in between. Supplemented by reference TRBV5-1 and TRBJ2-5, the full variable domain reads KAGVTQTPRYLIKTRGQQVTLSCSPISGHRSVSWYQQTPGQGLQFLFEYFSETQRNKGNFPGRFSGRQFSNSRSEMNVSTLELGDSALYLCASSLLPETQYFGPGTRLLVL.

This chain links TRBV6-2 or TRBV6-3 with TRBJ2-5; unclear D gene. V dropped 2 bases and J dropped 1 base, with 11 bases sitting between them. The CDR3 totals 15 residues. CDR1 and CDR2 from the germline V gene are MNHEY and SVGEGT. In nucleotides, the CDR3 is TGTGCCAGCAGTTACAACTCCGGGTTCCAAGAGACCCAGTACTTC. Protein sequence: CASSYNSGFQETQYF.

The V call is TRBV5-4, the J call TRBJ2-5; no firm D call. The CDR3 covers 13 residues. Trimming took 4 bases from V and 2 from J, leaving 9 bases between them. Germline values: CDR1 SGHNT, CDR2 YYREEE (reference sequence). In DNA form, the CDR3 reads TGTGCCAGCAGCATAGCTAATCAAGAGACCCAGTACTTC. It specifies CASSIANQETQYF.

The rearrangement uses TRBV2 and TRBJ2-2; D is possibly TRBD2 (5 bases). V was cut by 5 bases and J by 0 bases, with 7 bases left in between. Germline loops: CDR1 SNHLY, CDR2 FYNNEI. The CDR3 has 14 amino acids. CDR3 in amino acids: CASSSGANTGELFF. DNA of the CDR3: TGTGCCAGCAGTAGCGGAGCGAACACCGGGGAGCTGTTTTTT.

Here the CDR3 DNA reads TGTGCCACCAGCAGAGATATGTCAGGGAATGAGCAGTTCTTC. It specifies CATSRDMSGNEQFF. This chain links TRBV15 with TRBJ2-1; possible D gene TRBD1, 5 bases. The CDR3 extends over 14 amino acids. With 0 bases removed from V and 7 bases from J, the gap between germline ends came to 10 bases. Per germline, CDR1 LNHNV and CDR2 YYDKDF (reference sequence).